The source of this T cell receptor beta chain is a study of shared clonotypes between healthy human individuals (dated by TCRdb to 2020 to 2021). Describing the broader study: A couple of women and three men aged 18 to 49 years were included in the cohort. To estimate repertoire size and how much clonotypes are shared between individuals, the study performed deep sequencing of blood TCR repertoires from roughly five healthy adults. To increase sequencing depth and limit assay-specific biases, TCR repertoire library preparation and sequencing were carried out by different laboratories using diverse techniques. For each donor, three plates each were used for CD4 naive and CD4 memory, two plates were used for CD8 naive, and one plate was used for CD8 memory. Per donor, leukapheresis produced somewhere between about 0.9 and 9.5 billion PBMCs.

Donors were healthy HIV-negative adults with no recently reported acute infections or vaccinations. Every donor was a Caucasian adult living in Nashville, Tennessee, USA. CD4+ T cells were enriched through magnetic negative selection, after which naive cells were positively selected on CD45RA and the remaining negative fraction served as the memory subset. After blood collection by leukapheresis, PBMCs were isolated using Ficoll-Histopaque density gradient centrifugation and then cryopreserved in the vapor phase of liquid nitrogen. Purity and quantity of every magnetically sorted T cell population were checked by analytical flow cytometry. Genomic DNA was isolated from each sorted fraction and quantified by UV absorbance on a Nanodrop 2000c. General study outcomes and caveats: Sharing across several donors was observed for about 5% of naive CD4, 3% to 3.5% of naive CD8, 2.3% of memory CD4, and roughly 0.4% of memory CD8 clonotypes. Sampling was restricted to blood, and TCR repertoires in tissues likely differ from the TCR repertoires found in blood. Naive subsets generally had larger estimated clonotype richness than memory subsets did. Even with the large sequencing depth, rarefaction of the sorted-subset datasets indicated that sequencing was incomplete. Compared with non-shared clonotypes, the clonotypes found in all four sorted-subset donors had higher generation probabilities. The genetic and exposure-history diversity represented was limited by the small number of donors. Pairwise subsampling indicated that sequencing depth was expected to affect the degree of clonotype sharing among donors.

Inclusive of the bounding cysteine and phenylalanine, the CDR3 is 17 residues long. Only CDR3 DNA is held: 51 bases, read in frame from base 1. V ends up 3 bases short and J 7 bases short, with an unmatched junction base count of 13. Based on the germline V gene, the CDR1 and CDR2 sequences are SGHNT and YENEEA. As for this clone: No antigen is known for it. Base-call qualities are not available, and no considerably larger clone is one nucleotide away.

TCR CDR3 regions were amplified from genomic DNA by multiplex PCR using the deep immunoSEQ assay. Genomic DNA extracted from each cell subset was distributed evenly over all wells of several immunoSEQ 96-well plates, and each plate served as one replicate. For sorted subsets, around 200 ng genomic DNA, equal to about 30,000 T cell genomes, was loaded into each replicate PCR. The purified libraries were quantified using a Qubit 3.0 fluorometer, sized with a Bioanalyzer 2100, and then quantified again using the KAPA Library Quantification kit. Each immunoSEQ 96-well plate was sequenced on its own single-read 150-cycle Illumina NextSeq 550 flow cell. On the authors' methods: Because the immunoSEQ output included only junctional sequences and no quality scores, the filtering could not be the same as the filtering used for full-length reads. To assign V/J genes and CDR3, sequences were annotated against IMGT germline references using PyIR, a Python wrapper for IgBLAST v1.9. Any read was removed if the V/J assignment was weak (E-value above 1e-6), the CDR3 was missing, or the read contained stop codons, out-of-frame junctions, or ambiguous translated residues. V3J clonotypes were defined as sequences sharing an identical inferred V gene, J gene, and CDR3 amino acid sequence. Percentage overlap between repertoires was computed as shared unique clonotypes divided by the size of the smaller repertoire. RTK rarefaction, the Chao1 estimator, and Recon v2.1 estimates of unobserved clonotypes were used to assess repertoire richness. Generation probabilities were computed with OLGA for all TCRbeta clonotypes obtained by the gDNA method from a handful of donors. The clones in this table, taken by TCRdb from immuneACCESS, are in-frame only. Not every clone is retained; where verified, under half of the shortfall comes from an unresolved V gene, and the cause of the rest is unknown. D and trimming come from the DNA, and the V and J calls and clone size come from that table. The sample includes about 2,500,000 clones, with around 90% observed a single time. Clones ranked in the top ten supply more than 0.12% of the sample.

This TCR came from a man aged 18 to 29 in good health. Sequenced sample: naive CD4+ T cells sorted from blood. In light of the paper, this sample's cell subset or site label describes: CD45RA+ positively selected. The V and J segments used are TRBV11-3 and TRBJ2-2, with 8 bases aligning to TRBD2. DNA sequence: TGTGCCAGCAGCTTCACTAGCGGTCCGGGGCGGGACGGGGAGCTGTTTTTT. This sequence encodes CASSFTSGPGRDGELFF. Supplemented by the reference TRBV11-3 and TRBJ2-2 proteins around the CDR3, the complete variable domain is EAGVVQSPRYKIIEKKQPVAFWCNPISGHNTLYWYLQNLGQGPELLIRYENEEAVDDSQLPKDRFSAERLKGVDSTLKIQPAELGDSAVYLCASSFTSGPGRDGELFFGEGSRLTVL.